Described below is a single T cell receptor beta chain sequence and its context. Its target is not known. The data are from a study of T cell repertoires in cytomegalovirus infection. Looking at the study overall: Shared public TCR beta signatures pointed to both CMV infection and a matching HLA type. Points from the study as a whole: HLA-C-restricted CMV clonotypes gave the most frequent clonotype in two of eight donors.

TCRdb reanalysed the reads using MiXCR and keeps one entry per CDR3 protein. The sample contains fewer than 350,000 distinct CDR3 sequences, 9.5% of which appear only once. This sequence was found in a human donor in good health (CMV status not recorded). Some clones in this sample may be carry-over from other donors' samples. Input material: PBMCs.

The CDR3 region is CASSFGGLAGGTGELFF. The DNA of the CDR3 is TGTGCCAGCAGCTTCGGGGGACTAGCGGGGGGCACCGGGGAGCTGTTTTTT. The chain uses TRBV5-4 and TRBJ2-2; 15 bases match TRBD2. V shed 2 bases and J 4 bases; nucleotides not matched to a gene: 3. The CDR3 consists of 17 residues. The germline V gene encodes CDR1 SGHNT and CDR2 YYREEE (reference sequence).